These T cell receptor beta chains were read from a single sample in a study of siplizumab effects on memory and regulatory T cells. Clones were read by immunoSEQ multiplex PCR, and TCRdb kept only the in-frame ones, dropping some. The table has some 100,000 clones, 92% seen once. Source material: Tregs sorted from blood. These receptor sequences come from a human donor in good health. Both conserved end residues are part of each CDR3. A D gene is named only where the DNA matches it firmly. Size values are once, few and many counts, or a class for expanded clones, and some rows have none.

v_call	clone_size	cdr3_length	j_call	d_call	cdr3_aa	cdr3_nt
TRBV19	-	17	TRBJ1-5	TRBD1	CASSKDTGDRGGQPQHF	TGTGCCAGTAGTAAAGATACCGGAGACAGGGGTGGCCAGCCCCAGCATTTT
TRBV2	-	14	TRBJ2-1	TRBD1	CASRRDRKYNEQFF	TGTGCCAGCAGACGGGACAGGAAATACAATGAGCAGTTCTTC
TRBV6-5	-	15	TRBJ1-4	TRBD1	CASSYTGGGNEKLFF	TGTGCCAGCAGTTATACAGGAGGGGGCAATGAAAAACTGTTTTTT
TRBV11-1	-	13	TRBJ2-2	-	CASSLNVGGELFF	TGTGCCAGCAGCTTAAACGTCGGCGGGGAGCTGTTTTTT
TRBV11-3	-	15	TRBJ2-2	-	CASSPRLGGGGELFF	TGTGCCAGCAGCCCCCGACTAGGGGGCGGCGGGGAGCTGTTTTTT
TRBV11-2	-	15	TRBJ2-5	TRBD2	CASSFASGPSETQYF	TGTGCCAGCAGCTTCGCTAGCGGACCCAGTGAGACCCAGTACTTC
TRBV7-9	-	13	TRBJ1-2	-	CASSLVGRLGYTF	TGTGCCAGCAGCTTAGTAGGACGGCTAGGCTACACCTTC
TRBV18	-	15	TRBJ2-7	-	CASSPPITDNYEQYF	TGTGCCAGCTCACCTCCTATAACGGACAACTACGAGCAGTACTTC
TRBV19	once	13	TRBJ2-1	TRBD1	CASSPGTGTKQFF	TGTGCCAGTAGTCCCGGGACAGGTACCAAGCAGTTCTTC
TRBV19	-	14	TRBJ2-7	-	CASSISGMYYEQYF	TGTGCCAGTAGTATATCAGGGATGTACTACGAGCAGTACTTC
TRBV5-8	-	17	TRBJ2-1	-	CASSLAGIGSSYNEQFF	TGTGCCAGCAGCTTGGCCGGAATCGGTAGCTCCTACAATGAGCAGTTCTTC
TRBV9	-	17	TRBJ1-3	-	CASSVVPRGSSGNTIYF	TGTGCCAGCAGCGTAGTACCCAGGGGAAGCTCTGGAAACACCATATATTTT
TRBV5-6	-	14	TRBJ1-5	TRBD1	CASSRTGHNQPQHF	TGTGCCAGCAGCCGGACAGGGCACAATCAGCCCCAGCATTTT
TRBV11-2	-	14	TRBJ2-2	-	CASSLLINTGELFF	TGTGCCAGCAGCTTATTAATAAACACCGGGGAGCTGTTTTTT
TRBV18	-	14	TRBJ2-7	-	CASSPPRGPLEQYF	TGTGCCAGCTCACCACCCCGGGGCCCCCTTGAGCAGTACTTC
TRBV10-2	-	14	TRBJ1-1	-	CASKGFSENTEAFF	TGCGCCAGCAAGGGGTTTTCAGAGAACACTGAAGCTTTCTTT
TRBV11-2	-	15	TRBJ2-3	-	CASSVWDGIGDTQYF	TGTGCCAGCAGCGTCTGGGACGGAATCGGAGATACGCAGTATTTT
TRBV5-1	-	14	TRBJ1-1	-	CASARDTMNTEAFF	TGCGCCAGCGCCCGGGACACTATGAACACTGAAGCTTTCTTT
TRBV6-5	-	15	TRBJ2-7	TRBD2	CASSRGTSESYEQYF	TGTGCCAGCAGTCGCGGGACTAGCGAGTCCTACGAGCAGTACTTC
TRBV15	-	13	TRBJ1-2	-	CATSRNSFGGYTF	TGTGCCACCAGCAGAAACAGTTTCGGTGGCTACACCTTC
TRBV6-1	-	16	TRBJ2-7	TRBD2	CASSDAGTTGSYEQYF	TGTGCCAGCAGTGACGCCGGGACTACAGGCTCCTACGAGCAGTACTTC
TRBV12-5	-	13	TRBJ1-5	-	CASGRDSNQPQHF	TGTGCTAGTGGGAGGGATAGCAATCAGCCCCAGCATTTT
TRBV5-6	once	13	TRBJ2-1	-	CASSPDSGLGQFF	TGTGCCAGCAGCCCGGACAGTGGGCTGGGGCAGTTCTTC
TRBV11-2	few	14	TRBJ2-7	TRBD2	CASSPREGRYEQYF	TGTGCCAGCAGCCCGAGGGAGGGTCGGTACGAGCAGTACTTC
TRBV21-1	-	19	TRBJ2-3	-	CASSKGKGFKREMADTQYF	TGTGCCAGCAGCAAAGGTAAGGGGTTCAAGCGGGAGATGGCAGATACGCAGTATTTT
TRBV6-6	-	12	TRBJ1-1	-	CASSTWNTEAFF	TGTGCCAGCAGTACATGGAACACTGAAGCTTTCTTT